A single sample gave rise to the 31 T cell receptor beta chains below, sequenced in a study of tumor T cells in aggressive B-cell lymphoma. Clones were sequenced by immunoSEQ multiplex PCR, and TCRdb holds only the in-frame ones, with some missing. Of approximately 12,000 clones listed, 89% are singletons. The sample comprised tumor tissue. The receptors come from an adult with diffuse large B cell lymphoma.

CDR3 region: CASSLVGPGSTDTQYF. The CDR3 DNA sequence: TGTGCCAGCAGCTTAGTAGGTCCAGGTAGCACAGATACGCAGTATTTT. The chain carries TRBV11-2 and TRBJ2-3, with no clear D. CDR1 is SGHAT, CDR2 FQNNGV, per germline. V was trimmed by 1 base and J by 0 bases, leaving 11 bases between them. CDR3 size: 16 residues.

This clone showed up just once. The CDR3 sequence: CASSRVGGAYANYGYTF. DNA of the CDR3: TGTGCCAGCTCTCGAGTCGGAGGGGCTTATGCTAACTATGGCTACACCTTC. The chain combines TRBV2 with TRBJ1-2; D is perhaps TRBD1 (5 bases). The germline gives CDR1 SNHLY, CDR2 FYNNEI. The CDR3 extends over 17 amino acids. V lost 8 bases and J lost 0, with 22 bases in between.

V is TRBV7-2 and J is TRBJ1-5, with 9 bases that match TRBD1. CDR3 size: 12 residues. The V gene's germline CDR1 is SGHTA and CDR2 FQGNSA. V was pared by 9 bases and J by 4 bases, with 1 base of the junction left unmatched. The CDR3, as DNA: TGTGCCAGTGGGACAGGGAATCAGCCCCAGCATTTT. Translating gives CASGTGNQPQHF.

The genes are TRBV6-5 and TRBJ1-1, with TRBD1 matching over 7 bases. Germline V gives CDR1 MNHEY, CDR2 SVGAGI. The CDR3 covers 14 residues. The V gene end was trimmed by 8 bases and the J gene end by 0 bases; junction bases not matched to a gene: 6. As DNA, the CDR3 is TGTGCCAGCCGGAAGGGGACAGTGAACACTGAAGCTTTCTTT. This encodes CASRKGTVNTEAFF.

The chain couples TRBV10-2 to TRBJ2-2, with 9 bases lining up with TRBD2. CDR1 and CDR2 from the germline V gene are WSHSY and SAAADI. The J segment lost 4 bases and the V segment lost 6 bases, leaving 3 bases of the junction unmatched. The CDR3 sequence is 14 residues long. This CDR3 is CASRAGGRTGELFF. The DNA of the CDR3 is TGCGCCAGCAGGGCGGGAGGGCGCACCGGGGAGCTGTTTTTT.

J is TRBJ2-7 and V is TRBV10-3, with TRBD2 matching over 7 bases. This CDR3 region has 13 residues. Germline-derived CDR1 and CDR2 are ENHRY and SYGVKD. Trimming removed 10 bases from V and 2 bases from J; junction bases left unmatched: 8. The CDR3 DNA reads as TGTGCCACAGCATCCAGCGGGGCCTACGAGCAGTACTTC. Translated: CATASSGAYEQYF.

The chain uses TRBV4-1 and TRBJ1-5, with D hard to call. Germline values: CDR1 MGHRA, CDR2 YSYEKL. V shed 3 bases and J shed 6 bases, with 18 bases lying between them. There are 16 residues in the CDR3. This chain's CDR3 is CASSQSDVRSGQPQHF. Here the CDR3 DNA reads TGCGCCAGCAGCCAGTCTGATGTTAGGTCGGGTCAGCCCCAGCATTTT.

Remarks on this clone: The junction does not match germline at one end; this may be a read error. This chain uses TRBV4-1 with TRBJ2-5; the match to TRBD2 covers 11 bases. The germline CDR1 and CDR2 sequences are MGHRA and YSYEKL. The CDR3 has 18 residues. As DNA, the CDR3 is TGCGCCAGCACACGGACAGGATGGACTAGCGGGCCACAAGAGGCCCAGTACTTC. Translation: CASTRTGWTSGPQEAQYF.

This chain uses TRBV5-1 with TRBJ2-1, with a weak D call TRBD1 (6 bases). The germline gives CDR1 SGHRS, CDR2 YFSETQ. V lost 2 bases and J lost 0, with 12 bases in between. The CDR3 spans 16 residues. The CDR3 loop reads CASSFTGGSSYNEQFF. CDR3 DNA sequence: TGCGCCAGCAGCTTTACTGGGGGCAGCTCCTACAATGAGCAGTTCTTC.

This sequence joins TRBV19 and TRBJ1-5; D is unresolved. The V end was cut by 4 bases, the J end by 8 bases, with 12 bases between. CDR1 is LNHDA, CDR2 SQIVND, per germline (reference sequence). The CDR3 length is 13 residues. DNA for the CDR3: TGTGCCAGTAGTAGAGAGGGCGGGGAGCCCCAGCATTTT. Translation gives CASSREGGEPQHF.

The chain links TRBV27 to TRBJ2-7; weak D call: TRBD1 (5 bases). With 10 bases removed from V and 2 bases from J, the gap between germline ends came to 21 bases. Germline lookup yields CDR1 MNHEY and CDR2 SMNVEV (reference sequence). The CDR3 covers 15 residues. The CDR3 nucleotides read TGTGCCACACAACAAGGGGTCGAAACTGCCTACGAGCAGTACTTC. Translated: CATQQGVETAYEQYF.

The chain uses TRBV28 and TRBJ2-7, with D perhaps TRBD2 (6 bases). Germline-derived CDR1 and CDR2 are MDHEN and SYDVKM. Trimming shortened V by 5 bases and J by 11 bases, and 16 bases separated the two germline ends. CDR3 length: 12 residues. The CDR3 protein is CASSPRRVPEYF. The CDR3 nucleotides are TGTGCCAGCAGTCCGAGGAGGGTGCCCGAGTACTTC.

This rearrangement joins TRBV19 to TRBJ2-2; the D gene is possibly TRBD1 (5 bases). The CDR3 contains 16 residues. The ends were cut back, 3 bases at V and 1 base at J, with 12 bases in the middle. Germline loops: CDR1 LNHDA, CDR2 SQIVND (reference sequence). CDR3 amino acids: CASSIRGRVNTGELFF. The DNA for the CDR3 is TGTGCCAGTAGTATTCGTGGCAGGGTGAACACCGGGGAGCTGTTTTTT.

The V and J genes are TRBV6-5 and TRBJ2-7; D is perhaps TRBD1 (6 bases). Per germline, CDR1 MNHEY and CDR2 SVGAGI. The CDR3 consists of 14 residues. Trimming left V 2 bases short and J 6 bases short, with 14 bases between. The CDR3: CASSYARGLREQYF. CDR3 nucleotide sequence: TGTGCCAGCAGTTACGCCAGGGGATTACGCGAGCAGTACTTC.

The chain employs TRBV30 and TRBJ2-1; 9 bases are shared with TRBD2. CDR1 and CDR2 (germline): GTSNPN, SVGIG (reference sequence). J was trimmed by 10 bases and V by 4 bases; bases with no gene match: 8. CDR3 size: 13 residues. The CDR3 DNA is TGTGCCTGGATACAACGGACTAGCGAGGAGCAGTTCTTC. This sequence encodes CAWIQRTSEEQFF.

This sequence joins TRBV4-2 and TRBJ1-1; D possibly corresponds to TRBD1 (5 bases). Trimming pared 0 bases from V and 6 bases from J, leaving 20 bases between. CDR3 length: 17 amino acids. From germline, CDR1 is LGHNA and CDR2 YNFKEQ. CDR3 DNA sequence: TGTGCCAGCAGCCAAGATAACCTTCGGTCGGGGGTGGCTGAAGCTTTCTTT. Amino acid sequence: CASSQDNLRSGVAEAFF.

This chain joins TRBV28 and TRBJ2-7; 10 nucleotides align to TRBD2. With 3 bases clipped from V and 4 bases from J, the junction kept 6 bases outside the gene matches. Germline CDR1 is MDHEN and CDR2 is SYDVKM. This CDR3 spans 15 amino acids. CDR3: CASSFSSGRGYEQYF. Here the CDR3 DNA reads TGTGCCAGCAGTTTCTCGAGCGGGAGGGGGTACGAGCAGTACTTC.

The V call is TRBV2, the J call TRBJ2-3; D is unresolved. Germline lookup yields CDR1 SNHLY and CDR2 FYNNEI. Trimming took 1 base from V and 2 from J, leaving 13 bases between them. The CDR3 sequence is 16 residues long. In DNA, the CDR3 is TGTGCCAGCAGTGAAGTTCCGGTATCATACACAGATACGCAGTATTTT. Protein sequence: CASSEVPVSYTDTQYF.

CDR3 protein: CASSLSGTGGRDEQFF. In DNA form, the CDR3 reads TGTGCCAGCAGTTTATCCGGGACAGGGGGCAGAGATGAGCAGTTCTTC. The chain carries TRBV28 and TRBJ2-1, with 12 bases matching TRBD1. Germline V gene data show CDR1 as MDHEN and CDR2 as SYDVKM. The CDR3 is made up of 16 amino acids. Losses at the gene ends were 1 base for V and 8 bases for J; bases not matched to a gene: 6. Full variable domain (missing parts from reference TRBV28 and TRBJ2-1): DVKVTQSSRYLVKRTGEKVFLECVQDMDHENMFWYRQDPGLGLRLIYFSYDVKMKEKGDIPEGYSVSREKKERFSLILESASTNQTSMYLCASSLSGTGGRDEQFFGPGTRLTVL.

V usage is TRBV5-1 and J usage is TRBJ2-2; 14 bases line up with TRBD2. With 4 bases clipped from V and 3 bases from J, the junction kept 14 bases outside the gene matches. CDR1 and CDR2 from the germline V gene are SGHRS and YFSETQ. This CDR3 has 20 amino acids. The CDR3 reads CASSPKGKPGLAGDTGELFF. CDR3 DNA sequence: TGCGCCAGCAGCCCCAAAGGTAAACCGGGACTAGCGGGAGACACCGGGGAGCTGTTTTTT.

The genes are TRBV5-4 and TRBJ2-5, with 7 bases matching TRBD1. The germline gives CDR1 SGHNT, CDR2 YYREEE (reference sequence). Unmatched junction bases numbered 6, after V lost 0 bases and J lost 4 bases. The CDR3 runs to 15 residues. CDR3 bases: TGTGCCAGCAGCTTGGACGTACAGGGGATAGAGACCCAGTACTTC. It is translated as CASSLDVQGIETQYF.

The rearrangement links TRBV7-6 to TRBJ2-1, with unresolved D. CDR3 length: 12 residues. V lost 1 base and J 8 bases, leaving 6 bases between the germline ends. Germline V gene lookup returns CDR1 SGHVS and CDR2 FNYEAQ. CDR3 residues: CASSLGIDEQFF. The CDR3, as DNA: TGTGCCAGCAGCTTAGGTATAGATGAGCAGTTCTTC.

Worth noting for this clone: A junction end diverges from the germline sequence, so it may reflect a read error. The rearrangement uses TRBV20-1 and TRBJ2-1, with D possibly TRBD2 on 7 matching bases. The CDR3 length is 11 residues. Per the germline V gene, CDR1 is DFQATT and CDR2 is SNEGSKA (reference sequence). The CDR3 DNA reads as TGCAGTGCTAGAGTGGGAATAGGGGGGGTCTTC. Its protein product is CSARVGIGGVF.

CDR3 nucleotides: TGTGCCAGCAGTGGAAGACAGGGTTATAATTCACCCCTCCACTTT. Protein sequence: CASSGRQGYNSPLHF. The V gene is TRBV6-1, the J gene TRBJ1-6, with TRBD1 matching over 7 bases. The CDR3 length is 15 residues. The germline V gene has CDR1 MNHNS and CDR2 SASEGT. The junction had 4 bases not matched to a gene; V was cut back by 4 bases and J by 4 bases.

The CDR3 nucleotides read TGCAGCGTTGAAGTCGCCGACGTGCGGGAGTGGAGCGATGAGCAGTTCTTC. Translation gives CSVEVADVREWSDEQFF. The chain recombines TRBV29-1 with TRBJ2-1, with 7 bases lining up with TRBD2. From germline, CDR1 is SQVTM and CDR2 ANQGSEA. The CDR3 covers 17 residues. J gave up 8 bases and V 1 base, and 17 bases lay outside the gene matches.

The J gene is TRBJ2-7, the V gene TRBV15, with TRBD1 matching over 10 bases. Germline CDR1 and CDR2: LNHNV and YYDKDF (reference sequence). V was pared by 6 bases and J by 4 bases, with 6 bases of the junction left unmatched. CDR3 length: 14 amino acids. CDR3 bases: TGTGCCACCAGGGACCCGGGACAGGGGTACGAGCAGTACTTC. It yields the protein CATRDPGQGYEQYF.

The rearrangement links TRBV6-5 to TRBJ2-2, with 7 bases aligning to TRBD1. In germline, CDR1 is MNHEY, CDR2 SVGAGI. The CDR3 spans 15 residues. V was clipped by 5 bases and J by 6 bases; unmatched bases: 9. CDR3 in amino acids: CASSPTLQGSGELFF. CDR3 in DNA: TGTGCCAGCAGTCCTACACTACAGGGGTCCGGGGAGCTGTTTTTT.

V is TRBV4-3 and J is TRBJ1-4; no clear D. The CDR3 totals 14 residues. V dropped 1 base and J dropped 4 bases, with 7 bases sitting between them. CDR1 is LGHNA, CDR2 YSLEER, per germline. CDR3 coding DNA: TGCGCCAGCAGCCAAGCTGAGATTAATGAAAAACTGTTTTTT. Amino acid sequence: CASSQAEINEKLFF.

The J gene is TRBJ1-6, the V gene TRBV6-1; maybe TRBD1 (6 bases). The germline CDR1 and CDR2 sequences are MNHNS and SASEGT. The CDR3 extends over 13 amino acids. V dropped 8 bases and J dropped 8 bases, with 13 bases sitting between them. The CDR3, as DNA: TGTGCCAGCTCTATACAGGGATATTCACCCCTCCACTTT. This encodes CASSIQGYSPLHF.

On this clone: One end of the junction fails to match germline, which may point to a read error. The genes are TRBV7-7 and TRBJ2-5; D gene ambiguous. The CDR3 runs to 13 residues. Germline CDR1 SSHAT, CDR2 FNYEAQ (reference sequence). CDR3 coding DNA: TGTGCTAGCAGCTTGGCACCTCAAGAGACCCAGTACTTC. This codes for CASSLAPQETQYF. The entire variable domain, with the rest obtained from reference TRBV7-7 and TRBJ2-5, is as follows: GAGVSQSPRYKVTKRGQDVTLRCDPISSHATLYWYQQALGQGPEFLTYFNYEAQPDKSGLPSDRFSAERPEGSISTLTIQRTEQRDSAMYRCASSLAPQETQYFGPGTRLLVL.

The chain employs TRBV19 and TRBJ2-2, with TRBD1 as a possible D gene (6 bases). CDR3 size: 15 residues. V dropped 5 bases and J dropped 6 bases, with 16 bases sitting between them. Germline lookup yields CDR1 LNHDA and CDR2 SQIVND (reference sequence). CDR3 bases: TGTGCCAGTAGTTTAAACAGGGCCAGGGCCGGGGAGCTGTTTTTT. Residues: CASSLNRARAGELFF.